The T cell receptor (beta chain) under discussion was sequenced for a study of T cell responses to AZD1222 COVID-19 vaccine. Study-level points and caveats: CD4 TCRs associated with vaccination spanned spike, dominating at 160-218 and 743-854. Following two doses of AZD1222, Spike-specific TCR breadth and depth rose. Donors skewed white British and female; clonal diversity was possibly underestimated.

Note on this clone: What it recognizes is unknown.

The assay was immunoSEQ multiplex PCR, and TCRdb's table has in-frame clones only and misses some. The repertoire holds about 260,000 clones, with more than 85% as singletons. The CDR3 runs 12 residues. The germline V gene encodes CDR1 SQVTM and CDR2 ANQGSEA. Trimming took off 5 bases at V and 7 bases at J, with 11 bases between the two ends. The material was peripheral blood, obtained on day 0 of AZD1222 vaccination. The sequence derives from an adult in good health. J is TRBJ2-2 and V is TRBV29-1, with D tentatively TRBD2 (5 bases). CDR3 DNA: TGCAGCGTTTCTACTAGTTTCGGGGAGCTGTTTTTT. Its protein product is CSVSTSFGELFF.